This T cell receptor beta chain was recorded in a study of beta chain features in type 1 diabetes. Looking at the study overall: Patients did not differ from healthy donors in age, gender or cell yield. Broader study findings: The VDJ junctions of type 1 diabetes patients carried fewer insertions and more deletions. For patients, the naive, central memory and Treg TCRB repertoires appeared more alike than for healthy donors. All four CD4+ subsets from Type 1 diabetes patients carried moderately but significantly shorter TCRB CDR3s.

This clone has just a few counts. Its specificity is unknown. Within the sample, other DNA sequences also encode this same CDR3. What was sequenced were expressed TCRB transcripts, since all of the isolated RNA had been reverse transcribed. Sequencing of naive, central memory and regulatory T cell samples gave an average of around 3.8 million reads. This table comes from immunoSEQ multiplex PCR, and its TCRdb copy is limited to in-frame clones, with some not included. The data hold around 650,000 clones, with roughly 12% observed a single time. Per germline, CDR1 SGHTA and CDR2 FQGNSA. The V end was cut by 4 bases, the J end by 0 bases, with 2 bases between. There are 12 residues in the CDR3.

The origin of this receptor is a man aged 30 to 39 with type 1 diabetes. The rearrangement uses TRBV7-2 and TRBJ2-3; D uncertain. Sequencing was carried out using naive CD4+ T cells from blood. The CDR3 DNA reads TGTGCCAGCAGCTCTAGCACAGATACGCAGTATTTT. It encodes CASSSSTDTQYF. Full variable domain (missing parts from reference TRBV7-2 and TRBJ2-3): GAGVSQSPSNKVTEKGKDVELRCDPISGHTALYWYRQSLGQGLEFLIYFQGNSAPDKSGLPSDRFSAERTGGSVSTLTIQRTQQEDSAVYLCASSSSTDTQYFGPGTRLTVL.